This is a list of T cell receptor beta chains from one sample in a study of cytomegalovirus exposure and HLA in healthy donors. Here immunoSEQ multiplex PCR was the method, and the copy in TCRdb shows in-frame clones only, minus some. The top ten hold less than 1.1% of the sample, which has some 130,000 clones, about four fifths seen once. The sequenced sample consisted of PBMCs. The receptor source for this set is a male donor in good health and CMV-seronegative. Each CDR3 is given with its conserved first and last residue. Each record gives: V gene, clone size, J gene, D gene, CDR3 protein, CDR3 DNA. D genes are given only for firm matches. Clone size appears in some rows only: once, few, many, or a class for an expanded clone.

V gene: TRBV4-3; clone size: .; J gene: TRBJ2-7; D gene: .; CDR3 protein: CASSHNRVAYEQYF; CDR3 DNA: TGCGCCAGCAGCCATAACAGGGTCGCCTACGAGCAGTACTTC
V gene: TRBV5-1; clone size: once; J gene: TRBJ1-3; D gene: TRBD1; CDR3 protein: CASSFGTGTSGNTIYF; CDR3 DNA: TGCGCCAGCAGCTTCGGGACAGGGACCTCTGGAAACACCATATATTTT
V gene: TRBV4-3; clone size: .; J gene: TRBJ1-6; D gene: TRBD1; CDR3 protein: CASSQRDRAYNSPLHF; CDR3 DNA: TGCGCCAGCAGCCAACGGGACAGGGCATATAATTCACCCCTCCACTTT
V gene: TRBV5-1; clone size: .; J gene: TRBJ2-2; D gene: TRBD2; CDR3 protein: CASSTASGGSGELFF; CDR3 DNA: TGCGCCAGCAGTACCGCTAGCGGGGGAAGCGGGGAGCTGTTTTTT
V gene: TRBV7-2; clone size: .; J gene: TRBJ1-3; D gene: .; CDR3 protein: CASSLATGSSGNTIYF; CDR3 DNA: TGTGCCAGCAGCTTAGCCACAGGCAGCTCTGGAAACACCATATATTTT
V gene: TRBV7-2; clone size: once; J gene: TRBJ2-7; D gene: .; CDR3 protein: CASSLGQGIGEQYF; CDR3 DNA: TGTGCCAGCAGCTTAGGTCAGGGCATTGGCGAGCAGTACTTC
V gene: TRBV6-1; clone size: once; J gene: TRBJ2-5; D gene: TRBD1; CDR3 protein: CASTTGGTETQYF; CDR3 DNA: TGTGCCAGCACCACAGGGGGCACGGAGACCCAGTACTTC
V gene: TRBV6-1; clone size: .; J gene: TRBJ1-3; D gene: TRBD1; CDR3 protein: CASQATGGNTIYF; CDR3 DNA: TGTGCCAGCCAAGCGACAGGGGGAAACACCATATATTTT
V gene: TRBV4-2; clone size: .; J gene: TRBJ1-5; D gene: .; CDR3 protein: CASSQESGSNQPQHF; CDR3 DNA: TGTGCCAGCAGCCAAGAGTCCGGGAGCAATCAGCCCCAGCATTTT
V gene: TRBV6-5; clone size: .; J gene: TRBJ2-1; D gene: TRBD1; CDR3 protein: CASSRQGRNEQFF; CDR3 DNA: TGTGCCAGCAGTAGACAGGGCCGGAATGAGCAGTTCTTC
V gene: TRBV5-1; clone size: once; J gene: TRBJ2-1; D gene: TRBD2; CDR3 protein: CASSLAGTSGNEQFF; CDR3 DNA: TGCGCCAGCAGCTTGGCCGGGACTAGCGGCAATGAGCAGTTCTTC
V gene: TRBV19; clone size: .; J gene: TRBJ1-4; D gene: .; CDR3 protein: CASSIGQVNEKLFF; CDR3 DNA: TGTGCCAGTAGTATAGGACAGGTTAATGAAAAACTGTTTTTT
V gene: TRBV6-6; clone size: .; J gene: TRBJ1-6; D gene: .; CDR3 protein: CASRRGGRENSPLHF; CDR3 DNA: TGTGCCAGCAGAAGGGGGGGGAGAGAAAATTCACCCCTCCACTTT
V gene: TRBV5-5; clone size: .; J gene: TRBJ2-3; D gene: .; CDR3 protein: CASSFRRQGPTDTQYF; CDR3 DNA: TGTGCCAGCAGCTTCCGCAGGCAGGGCCCCACAGATACGCAGTATTTT
V gene: TRBV10-3; clone size: .; J gene: TRBJ1-2; D gene: TRBD1; CDR3 protein: CAIRGDRVDYGYTF; CDR3 DNA: TGTGCCATCAGGGGGGACAGGGTAGACTATGGCTACACCTTC
V gene: TRBV4-3; clone size: .; J gene: TRBJ1-5; D gene: .; CDR3 protein: CASSQDAGGNQPQHF; CDR3 DNA: TGCGCCAGCAGCCAAGATGCAGGGGGCAATCAGCCCCAGCATTTT
V gene: TRBV4-3; clone size: .; J gene: TRBJ2-2; D gene: TRBD2; CDR3 protein: CASSQGIAGRDGELFF; CDR3 DNA: TGCGCCAGCAGCCAAGGAATAGCGGGGCGTGACGGGGAGCTGTTTTTT
V gene: TRBV11-2; clone size: once; J gene: TRBJ2-1; D gene: .; CDR3 protein: CASSSSLAAEQFF; CDR3 DNA: TGTGCCAGCAGCTCTAGCCTAGCCGCCGAGCAGTTCTTC
V gene: TRBV6-5; clone size: .; J gene: TRBJ2-5; D gene: .; CDR3 protein: CASRSRAEETQYF; CDR3 DNA: TGTGCCAGCAGATCCAGGGCCGAAGAGACCCAGTACTTC
V gene: TRBV7-2; clone size: .; J gene: TRBJ2-3; D gene: TRBD2; CDR3 protein: CASRRLAGGPRDTQYF; CDR3 DNA: TGTGCCAGCAGGCGCCTAGCGGGGGGGCCTCGAGATACGCAGTATTTT
V gene: TRBV30; clone size: .; J gene: TRBJ1-1; D gene: .; CDR3 protein: CAWSRGGPEAFF; CDR3 DNA: TGTGCCTGGAGTCGGGGGGGTCCTGAAGCTTTCTTT
V gene: TRBV4-1; clone size: .; J gene: TRBJ1-4; D gene: .; CDR3 protein: CASSPGDWGEKLFF; CDR3 DNA: TGCGCCAGCAGCCCAGGGGATTGGGGTGAAAAACTGTTTTTT
V gene: TRBV6-6; clone size: .; J gene: TRBJ2-2; D gene: TRBD2; CDR3 protein: CASIPGGGAGFGELFF; CDR3 DNA: TGTGCCAGCATCCCGGGAGGGGGGGCCGGCTTCGGGGAGCTGTTTTTT
V gene: TRBV7-9; clone size: .; J gene: TRBJ2-5; D gene: TRBD1; CDR3 protein: CASSYTGGETQYF; CDR3 DNA: TGTGCCAGCAGCTATACAGGGGGAGAGACCCAGTACTTC
V gene: TRBV5-4; clone size: .; J gene: TRBJ2-1; D gene: .; CDR3 protein: CASSLAGTYNEQFF; CDR3 DNA: TGTGCCAGCAGCTTAGCAGGGACCTACAATGAGCAGTTCTTC
V gene: TRBV7-2; clone size: .; J gene: TRBJ1-3; D gene: TRBD1; CDR3 protein: CASSPTRDRGYTIYF; CDR3 DNA: TGTGCCAGCAGCCCAACGAGGGACAGGGGCTACACCATATATTTT
V gene: TRBV4-1; clone size: .; J gene: TRBJ2-1; D gene: .; CDR3 protein: CASSPGRVNEQFF; CDR3 DNA: TGCGCCAGCAGCCCTGGGAGAGTCAATGAGCAGTTCTTC
V gene: TRBV7-9; clone size: .; J gene: TRBJ1-6; D gene: .; CDR3 protein: CASSLRTGYNSPLHF; CDR3 DNA: TGTGCCAGCAGCTTACGGACGGGATATAATTCACCCCTCCACTTT
V gene: TRBV5-8; clone size: once; J gene: TRBJ1-6; D gene: .; CDR3 protein: CASSLIAGAYNSPLHF; CDR3 DNA: TGTGCCAGCAGCTTGATCGCGGGGGCCTATAATTCACCCCTCCACTTT
V gene: TRBV29-1; clone size: .; J gene: TRBJ1-2; D gene: .; CDR3 protein: CSVEEAGYGYTF; CDR3 DNA: TGCAGCGTTGAAGAAGCAGGCTATGGCTACACCTTC
V gene: TRBV11-3; clone size: .; J gene: TRBJ2-2; D gene: .; CDR3 protein: CASSLTDGNTGELFF; CDR3 DNA: TGTGCCAGCAGCCTTACAGACGGGAACACCGGGGAGCTGTTTTTT
V gene: TRBV5-6; clone size: .; J gene: TRBJ1-2; D gene: TRBD1; CDR3 protein: CASSLSGQYIYGYTF; CDR3 DNA: TGTGCCAGCAGCTTGTCGGGACAGTACATCTATGGCTACACCTTC
V gene: TRBV27; clone size: few; J gene: TRBJ2-3; D gene: .; CDR3 protein: CASSFTVPLGDTQYF; CDR3 DNA: TGTGCCAGCAGTTTTACAGTCCCCCTCGGTGATACGCAGTATTTT
V gene: TRBV9; clone size: .; J gene: TRBJ1-6; D gene: .; CDR3 protein: CASSVAAGRNSPLHF; CDR3 DNA: TGTGCCAGCAGCGTAGCCGCGGGGCGGAATTCACCCCTCCACTTT
V gene: TRBV29-1; clone size: .; J gene: TRBJ1-1; D gene: .; CDR3 protein: CSVAVPRTEAFF; CDR3 DNA: TGCAGCGTTGCTGTTCCCCGCACTGAAGCTTTCTTT
V gene: TRBV5-1; clone size: .; J gene: TRBJ2-7; D gene: .; CDR3 protein: CASSYGGALYEQYF; CDR3 DNA: TGCGCCAGCAGCTACGGAGGCGCGCTCTACGAGCAGTACTTC
V gene: TRBV5-4; clone size: few; J gene: TRBJ2-2; D gene: TRBD2; CDR3 protein: CASSAGLAGANTGELFF; CDR3 DNA: TGTGCCAGCAGCGCTGGACTAGCGGGGGCGAACACCGGGGAGCTGTTTTTT
V gene: TRBV11-2; clone size: .; J gene: TRBJ2-3; D gene: TRBD1; CDR3 protein: CASSPGTGAGTQYF; CDR3 DNA: TGTGCCAGCAGCCCCGGGACAGGGGCGGGTACGCAGTATTTT
V gene: TRBV20-1; clone size: .; J gene: TRBJ1-1; D gene: .; CDR3 protein: CSVVGGTEAFF; CDR3 DNA: TGCAGTGTAGTGGGGGGCACTGAAGCTTTCTTT
V gene: TRBV7-9; clone size: .; J gene: TRBJ1-2; D gene: .; CDR3 protein: CASSLAVGLQVGYTF; CDR3 DNA: TGTGCCAGCAGCTTAGCTGTGGGCCTCCAGGTTGGCTACACCTTC
V gene: TRBV29-1; clone size: .; J gene: TRBJ2-5; D gene: TRBD2; CDR3 protein: CSVGGLAGYQETQYF; CDR3 DNA: TGCAGCGTTGGAGGGCTAGCGGGTTACCAAGAGACCCAGTACTTC
V gene: TRBV4-2; clone size: once; J gene: TRBJ2-7; D gene: .; CDR3 protein: CASSQDQGSYEQYF; CDR3 DNA: TGTGCCAGCAGCCAAGATCAGGGCTCCTACGAGCAGTACTTC
V gene: TRBV7-9; clone size: .; J gene: TRBJ1-2; D gene: .; CDR3 protein: CASSPRGHLYGYTF; CDR3 DNA: TGTGCCAGCAGCCCCCGGGGACACCTCTATGGCTACACCTTC
V gene: TRBV27; clone size: once; J gene: TRBJ2-7; D gene: .; CDR3 protein: CASSLTRGSDEQYF; CDR3 DNA: TGTGCCAGCAGTTTAACCAGGGGATCAGACGAGCAGTACTTC
V gene: TRBV27; clone size: .; J gene: TRBJ2-3; D gene: TRBD2; CDR3 protein: CASSSSGTLTDTQYF; CDR3 DNA: TGTGCCAGCAGTTCTAGCGGAACACTTACAGATACGCAGTATTTT
V gene: TRBV19; clone size: .; J gene: TRBJ1-2; D gene: TRBD1; CDR3 protein: CASSIMGTGQGYTF; CDR3 DNA: TGTGCCAGTAGTATCATGGGGACAGGGCAGGGCTACACCTTC
V gene: TRBV30; clone size: .; J gene: TRBJ2-7; D gene: TRBD1; CDR3 protein: CAWEGALNSYEQYF; CDR3 DNA: TGTGCCTGGGAGGGGGCACTGAACTCCTACGAGCAGTACTTC
V gene: TRBV5-1; clone size: .; J gene: TRBJ2-1; D gene: TRBD2; CDR3 protein: CASSQTSGLYNEQFF; CDR3 DNA: TGCGCCAGCAGCCAGACTAGCGGGCTATACAATGAGCAGTTCTTC
V gene: TRBV7-2; clone size: .; J gene: TRBJ2-3; D gene: .; CDR3 protein: CASTDFRGGATQYF; CDR3 DNA: TGTGCCAGCACCGATTTTAGGGGGGGTGCTACGCAGTATTTT
V gene: TRBV2; clone size: once; J gene: TRBJ1-2; D gene: TRBD1; CDR3 protein: CASSAGTAYGYTF; CDR3 DNA: TGTGCCAGCAGTGCCGGGACAGCTTATGGCTACACCTTC